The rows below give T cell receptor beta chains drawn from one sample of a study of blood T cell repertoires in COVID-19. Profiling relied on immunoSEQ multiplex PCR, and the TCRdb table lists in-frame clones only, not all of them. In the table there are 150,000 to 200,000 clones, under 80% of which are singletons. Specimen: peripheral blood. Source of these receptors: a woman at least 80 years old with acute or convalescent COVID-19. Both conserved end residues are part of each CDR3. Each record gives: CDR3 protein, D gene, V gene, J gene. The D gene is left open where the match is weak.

cdr3_aa: CASSHLSGQGAYEQYF
d_call: TRBD1
v_call: TRBV4-2
j_call: TRBJ2-7

cdr3_aa: CASSSSGNYGYTF
d_call: -
v_call: TRBV5-6
j_call: TRBJ1-2

cdr3_aa: CASSINSMNEQFF
d_call: -
v_call: TRBV19
j_call: TRBJ2-1

cdr3_aa: CASSQDSNSPLHF
d_call: -
v_call: TRBV3-1/TRBV3-2
j_call: TRBJ1-6

cdr3_aa: CASSLMGSGVPDTQYF
d_call: TRBD2
v_call: TRBV13
j_call: TRBJ2-3

cdr3_aa: CASSYTGQSTDTQYF
d_call: -
v_call: TRBV5-1
j_call: TRBJ2-3

cdr3_aa: CASSLSGKGEGYGYTF
d_call: -
v_call: TRBV7-9
j_call: TRBJ1-2

cdr3_aa: CASSQAVGLAGGQYF
d_call: TRBD2
v_call: TRBV3-1/TRBV3-2
j_call: TRBJ2-7

cdr3_aa: CASSLIPGQGTDTQYF
d_call: TRBD1
v_call: TRBV4-1
j_call: TRBJ2-3

cdr3_aa: CASSEVRGNTEAFF
d_call: -
v_call: TRBV10-2
j_call: TRBJ1-1

cdr3_aa: CASSSSGTGGETQYF
d_call: TRBD1
v_call: TRBV28
j_call: TRBJ2-5

cdr3_aa: CASRTTPLDTYEQYF
d_call: -
v_call: TRBV19
j_call: TRBJ2-7

cdr3_aa: CASSLGREGQETQYF
d_call: TRBD2
v_call: TRBV7-2
j_call: TRBJ2-5

cdr3_aa: CASSLRAGVINTGELFF
d_call: TRBD2
v_call: TRBV27
j_call: TRBJ2-2

cdr3_aa: CASIWQGVESTEAFF
d_call: TRBD1
v_call: TRBV6-5
j_call: TRBJ1-1

cdr3_aa: CATSDGRDFVTDTQYF
d_call: -
v_call: TRBV24-1
j_call: TRBJ2-3

cdr3_aa: CAISELGLSGDTQYF
d_call: TRBD2
v_call: TRBV10-3
j_call: TRBJ2-3

cdr3_aa: CAWSVRDNQPQHF
d_call: -
v_call: TRBV30
j_call: TRBJ1-5

cdr3_aa: CASSVLSGNTGELFF
d_call: -
v_call: TRBV9
j_call: TRBJ2-2

cdr3_aa: CASSSGLLNQPQHF
d_call: -
v_call: TRBV11-2
j_call: TRBJ1-5

cdr3_aa: CASSQDSGSYNEQFF
d_call: -
v_call: TRBV4-3
j_call: TRBJ2-1

cdr3_aa: CASSQAGNYGYTF
d_call: -
v_call: TRBV3-1/TRBV3-2
j_call: TRBJ1-2

cdr3_aa: CASSRGETGVPDTQYF
d_call: TRBD1
v_call: TRBV19
j_call: TRBJ2-3

cdr3_aa: CASSFGLYNEQFF
d_call: -
v_call: TRBV27
j_call: TRBJ2-1

cdr3_aa: CASSPYRLTGNTIYF
d_call: -
v_call: TRBV3-1/TRBV3-2
j_call: TRBJ1-3

cdr3_aa: CASTPSPGTGELFF
d_call: -
v_call: TRBV25-1
j_call: TRBJ2-2

cdr3_aa: CASRPTGDHEQFF
d_call: TRBD1
v_call: TRBV6-5
j_call: TRBJ2-1

cdr3_aa: CSVTGGDTEAFF
d_call: TRBD1
v_call: TRBV29-1
j_call: TRBJ1-1

cdr3_aa: CASSLEGGFREKLFF
d_call: TRBD1
v_call: TRBV7-8
j_call: TRBJ1-4

cdr3_aa: CASSEGNPGLDTQYF
d_call: -
v_call: TRBV10-1
j_call: TRBJ2-3

cdr3_aa: CAWSGGRGNTIYF
d_call: -
v_call: TRBV30
j_call: TRBJ1-3

cdr3_aa: CASRPDTNEQYF
d_call: -
v_call: TRBV12-3/TRBV12-4
j_call: TRBJ2-7

cdr3_aa: CATSRDNRGNQPQHF
d_call: -
v_call: TRBV15
j_call: TRBJ1-5

cdr3_aa: CASSKADYTF
d_call: -
v_call: TRBV21-1
j_call: TRBJ1-2

cdr3_aa: CASSASLAGSSYNEQFF
d_call: TRBD2
v_call: TRBV7-2
j_call: TRBJ2-1

cdr3_aa: CASSLGHYTEAFF
d_call: -
v_call: TRBV5-4
j_call: TRBJ1-1

cdr3_aa: CAISELGPGTGDGEQYF
d_call: TRBD1
v_call: TRBV10-3
j_call: TRBJ2-7

cdr3_aa: CSVVAEVNYEQYF
d_call: -
v_call: TRBV29-1
j_call: TRBJ2-7

cdr3_aa: CAISESDRGTNTGELFF
d_call: TRBD1
v_call: TRBV10-3
j_call: TRBJ2-2

cdr3_aa: CASSYGQSGLDTQYF
d_call: -
v_call: TRBV6-5
j_call: TRBJ2-3

cdr3_aa: CASSQGTGGTDTQYF
d_call: TRBD1
v_call: TRBV3-1/TRBV3-2
j_call: TRBJ2-3

cdr3_aa: CASKAARNTEAFF
d_call: -
v_call: TRBV2
j_call: TRBJ1-1